These 17 T cell receptor beta chains were sequenced from one sample in a study of blood T cells in healthy people across ages. With a J-beta primer mix and a sample-barcoded 5' primer, a second PCR ran roughly 7 to 11 cycles. TCRdb re-called the 5' RACE reads through MiXCR, storing one row per CDR3 protein. This table holds 700,000 to 950,000 distinct CDR3 sequences, roughly 60% found once. Sequenced sample: blood. The receptors originated from a man aged 25-45 years in good health.

This chain uses TRBV6-1 with TRBJ2-5; 8 bases align to TRBD1. The germline CDR1 and CDR2 sequences are MNHNS and SASEGT. V lost 6 bases, J lost 11 bases, and 23 bases stayed unmatched. The CDR3 sequence is 17 residues long. DNA for the CDR3: TGTGCCAGCAGCCCCGGACAGGGCGATTTCCATCTATGGGAGCAGTACTTC. Translation gives CASSPGQGDFHLWEQYF.

This rearrangement joins TRBV25-1 to TRBJ2-2; the match to TRBD2 covers 14 bases. The CDR3 is 23 residues long. Germline values: CDR1 MGHDK, CDR2 SYGVNS. V dropped 1 base and J dropped 2; count of bases not matched to a gene: 18. The CDR3 DNA is TGTGCCAGCAGTGAATTTCAAAACGGCGGGACTAGCGGGAGAGGGCCCAACACCGGGGAGCTGTTTTTT. It is translated as CASSEFQNGGTSGRGPNTGELFF.

The V gene is TRBV3-1, the J gene TRBJ1-1; 8 positions match TRBD1. Unmatched junction bases numbered 5, after V lost 8 bases and J lost 3 bases. The CDR3 covers 13 residues. Germline CDR1 reads LGHDT; CDR2 reads YNNKEL (reference sequence). The CDR3: CASPGTGYTEAFF. The CDR3 region has the DNA TGTGCCAGCCCTGGGACAGGATACACTGAAGCTTTCTTT.

The chain recombines TRBV7-2 with TRBJ2-2, with 9 bases aligning to TRBD2. The CDR3 contains 16 residues. Germline V CDR1 and CDR2: SGHTA, FQGNSA. V shed 5 bases, J shed 4 bases, and the junction held 8 bases outside the gene matches. The CDR3 sequence: CASSQTGAGGTGELFF. The CDR3 DNA is TGTGCCAGCAGCCAGACTGGAGCGGGAGGCACCGGGGAGCTGTTTTTT.

The chain uses TRBV12-3 or TRBV12-4 and TRBJ2-1, with 9 bases identical to TRBD1. V lost 1 base, J lost 6 bases, and 10 bases stayed unmatched. This CDR3 region has 17 residues. CDR3 residues: CASSLVKGQGLGNEQFF. CDR3 sequence (DNA): TGTGCCAGCAGTTTAGTTAAGGGACAGGGTCTAGGCAATGAGCAGTTCTTC.

This clonotype was seen many times. The gene calls are TRBV7-2 and TRBJ2-7; D possibly corresponds to TRBD2 (5 bases). This CDR3 is built from 12 residues. The V and J ends lost 2 bases and 6 bases respectively, with 8 bases between them. The V gene's germline CDR1 is SGHTA and CDR2 FQGNSA. This chain's CDR3 is CASSLYGGEQYF. The CDR3, as DNA: TGTGCCAGCAGCTTATACGGAGGCGAGCAGTACTTC.

This CDR3 reads CASRFTVISYEQYF. The CDR3 bases are TGTGCCAGCAGGTTTACAGTAATCTCCTACGAGCAGTACTTC. This chain links TRBV28 with TRBJ2-7; D unclear. Germline lookup yields CDR1 MDHEN and CDR2 SYDVKM. This CDR3 is 14 amino acids long. Trimming stripped 6 bases from V and 0 bases from J, with 12 bases between.

This clonotype was seen once. The CDR3 sequence: CASSSTGTSREKLFF. CDR3 DNA sequence: TGTGCCAGCAGTTCGACCGGGACGAGTAGAGAAAAACTGTTTTTT. The chain combines TRBV6-2 or TRBV6-3 with TRBJ1-4; tentatively, D is TRBD1 (5 bases). Germline V gene lookup returns CDR1 MNHEY and CDR2 SVGEGT. The germline V and J ends were trimmed by 4 bases and 8 bases, with 17 bases remaining between them. The CDR3 length is 15 residues.

This clonotype was recorded a few times. The chain joins TRBV29-1 to TRBJ1-2; 8 nucleotides agree with TRBD1. Trimming cost V 6 bases and J 6 bases; bases outside gene matches: 6. Germline assignment: CDR1 SQVTM and CDR2 ANQGSEA. The CDR3 is made up of 12 amino acids. CDR3 coding DNA: TGCAGCGTAGCGGACAGGGTTGATGGCTACACCTTC. Its translation: CSVADRVDGYTF.

V usage is TRBV9 and J usage is TRBJ2-1; 9 nucleotides match TRBD2. Per germline, CDR1 SGDLS and CDR2 YYNGEE. This CDR3 spans 18 amino acids. Trimming at V came to 3 bases and at J to 0 bases, leaving 10 bases not matched to a gene. The CDR3 spells CASSAGPGTSPSYNEQFF. For the CDR3, the DNA is TGTGCCAGCAGCGCAGGTCCCGGGACTAGCCCCTCCTACAATGAGCAGTTCTTC. Combining the CDR3 with reference TRBV9 and TRBJ2-1 gives the whole variable domain DSGVTQTPKHLITATGQRVTLRCSPRSGDLSVYWYQQSLDQGLQFLIQYYNGEERAKGNILERFSAQQFPDLHSELNLSSLELGDSALYFCASSAGPGTSPSYNEQFFGPGTRLTVL.

V is TRBV29-1 and J is TRBJ2-3; 8 bases agree with TRBD2. This CDR3 comprises 14 residues. From germline, CDR1 is SQVTM and CDR2 ANQGSEA. The V gene end was trimmed by 3 bases and the J gene end by 0 bases; junction bases not matched to a gene: 2. The CDR3, as DNA: TGCAGCGTTGAGGCTAGCGGGAGCACAGATACGCAGTATTTT. This codes for CSVEASGSTDTQYF.

This clonotype was seen a handful of times. V usage is TRBV6-2 or TRBV6-3 and J usage is TRBJ1-5; unclear D gene. V gave up 2 bases and J gave up 5 bases, with 7 bases separating them. Germline V gene lookup returns CDR1 MNHEY and CDR2 SVGEGT. The CDR3 length is 13 residues. CDR3 bases: TGTGCCAGCAGTTACCCTGGTCATCAGCCCCAGCATTTT. It encodes CASSYPGHQPQHF.

This chain links TRBV7-9 with TRBJ2-7; possible D gene TRBD1, 6 bases. V lost 5 bases to trimming and J lost 3 bases, with 8 bases between them. Germline V lookup: CDR1 SEHNR, CDR2 FQNEAQ (reference sequence). The CDR3 runs to 12 residues. The CDR3 region has the DNA TGTGCCAGCAGCAACAGGGTCTACGAGCAGTACTTC. Protein product: CASSNRVYEQYF.

The chain joins TRBV29-1 to TRBJ2-7; D is possibly TRBD1 (6 bases). The V end was cut by 8 bases, the J end by 2 bases, with 19 bases between. This CDR3 comprises 14 residues. Germline V gives CDR1 SQVTM, CDR2 ANQGSEA. CDR3 sequence reads: CSSIHYRDPYEQYF. Written as DNA, the CDR3 is TGCAGCTCCATACACTACAGGGACCCCTACGAGCAGTACTTC.

The chain has TRBV18 and TRBJ1-1, with 9 positions matching TRBD1. This CDR3 spans 13 amino acids. Germline trimming cut 6 bases from V and 6 bases from J; bases unmatched to any gene: 5. Germline CDR1 and CDR2: KGHSH and LQKENI. The CDR3 nucleotides are TGTGCCAGCTCGCTGGACAGGGGAGCTGAAGCTTTCTTT. The encoded protein is CASSLDRGAEAFF.

The chain employs TRBV27 and TRBJ2-7; D unclear. V was cut by 3 bases and J by 3 bases, with 12 bases left in between. Germline lookup yields CDR1 MNHEY and CDR2 SMNVEV (reference sequence). This CDR3 comprises 14 residues. The CDR3, as DNA: TGTGCCAGCAGTTTTGGTAGCCCCTACTACGAGCAGTACTTC. This sequence encodes CASSFGSPYYEQYF.

V is TRBV30 and J is TRBJ2-2, with 12 bases aligning to TRBD1. The trim removed 1 base at V and 5 bases at J, leaving 8 bases unmatched. In germline, CDR1 is GTSNPN, CDR2 SVGIG (reference sequence). This CDR3 is built from 17 residues. CDR3 nucleotide sequence: TGTGCCTGGAGTGGGGGACAGGGGGCGATGAAAACCGGGGAGCTGTTTTTT. This translates into CAWSGGQGAMKTGELFF.